This section outlines one T cell receptor (beta chain) sequence together with its context. This clonotype was detected only a few times. There is no known antigen for this receptor. One base away there is no much larger clone; base qualities are not given. This record comes from a study of vaccination and CD4 T cells after COVID-19 (dated by TCRdb to between 2021 and 2024). Background on the whole study: Every convalescent patient had a positive nasal swab PCR test for SARS-CoV-2, with mild disease in roughly ten patients and severe disease in one. Control cultures received a CEFX viral epitope pool as the positive control, an HIV-1 Nef peptide pool as the negative control, or no peptide. Post-vaccine blood samples were taken a median of 72 days after the second vaccine dose, with a range of roughly 13 to 250 days. Participants received two doses of either the Pfizer-BioNTech BNT162b2 vaccine (n=8) or the Moderna mRNA-1273 vaccine (n=2). Culture stimuli were overlapping spike peptide pools from SARS-CoV-2 and from the common cold coronaviruses HCoV-NL63, HCoV-OC43 and HCoV-229E. The convalescent cohort comprised six males and four females, including two Hispanic individuals, seven Caucasians, two Asians and one multiracial person. In 10 COVID-19 convalescent patients and a few infection-naive healthy vaccine recipients, researchers compared the spike-specific CD4+ TCR repertoire from before mRNA vaccination with the repertoire from after. Post-COVID blood samples from convalescent patients were collected a median of roughly 100 days after diagnosis, with a range of roughly 35 to 170 days.

The label giving this sample's treatment or condition can be read as: approximately 9-day PBMC culture with coronavirus spike peptide pools or control peptides (ViraFEST assay). The study used the ViraFEST assay, which expanded antigen-specific T cells with peptide pools and then identified expanded clonotypes by TCR sequencing. Positive SARS-CoV-2 PCR tests in the convalescent patients dated from March to December 2020, before Alpha, Beta and Delta variants emerged in the United States. PBMCs were cultured at approximately 2.1 million per well in IMDM supplemented with about 5% human AB serum and about 9.5 IU/ml IL-2, with around 10 ug/ml peptide pools added. Half of the culture medium was replaced with fresh IL-2-containing medium on days 3 and 7. CD4+ T cells were isolated after about nine days of culture through negative selection using the EasySep CD4+ T cell isolation kit. Ficoll-Paque Plus gradient centrifugation was used to isolate PBMCs from whole blood, and the isolated PBMCs were then either used fresh or cryopreserved at -140C. Triplicate wells were generally used for each culture condition.

The research as a whole found: In convalescent patients, a median roughly 88% of post-vaccine SARS-CoV-2-reactive clones were detected only after vaccination, suggesting vaccine-specific priming. In convalescent patients, nearly all vaccine-specific clones (304 of 307) were found to be mono-reactive for SARS-CoV-2 spike rather than cross-reactive with common cold coronaviruses. The study included relatively few convalescent patients and did not analyze early timepoints after natural infection. The median number of SARS-CoV-2-reactive clonotypes rose from 20 to 25 after infection to around 40 after vaccination, but the change was not significant.

The CDR3 runs 16 residues from the cysteine to the phenylalanine. Of the read, only the CDR3 DNA is kept; its 48 bases are in frame from base 1. V trim: 1 base; J trim: 2 bases; unmatched bases: 5. Library prep was done by PCR. At the Johns Hopkins FTIC core, DNA from the cultured CD4+ T cells underwent TCR sequencing with the Oncomine TCR Beta short-read assay. The QIAamp micro DNA kit was used to extract genomic DNA from the cultured CD4+ T cells. Oncomine TCR Beta libraries made from cultured CD4+ T cells were pooled using unique dual indexes and sequenced on an Illumina iSeq 100. The authors' analysis ran thus. Non-productive sequences were removed, and CDR3s that did not start with C, did not end with F or W, or were shorter than 7 amino acids were discarded. Antigen-specific clonotypes were identified using the MANAFEST web application through comparison of peptide-stimulated wells with reference and other culture wells. An FDR below 0.05, an odds ratio above 5, and a productive frequency above 0.1% in at least two of three replicate wells were required for clones to be considered positive. Clonotypes that were significantly expanded in both SARS-CoV-2 spike wells and at least one common cold coronavirus spike condition were defined as cross-reactive. Levenshtein distances (stringdist) and unrooted phylogenetic trees (ape) in R version 3.6.1 were used to assess CDR3 homology. Starting from the raw public reads, TCRdb applied fastp trimming at Q25, assembled clones with MiXCR and retained in-frame beta chains. CDR3 protein duplicates are merged, each entry listing the most common genes and DNA. The V and J calls here are based on TCRdb, not the publication. The sample profile shows more than 14,000 distinct CDR3 sequences; 40% to 50% of them were found once. In total, the top ten clones hold about 8.1% of the sample.

This chain is built from TRBV23-1 and TRBJ1-2; 9 junctional bases match TRBD1. TRBV23-1 counts as an open reading frame of uncertain function. Sequencing was done on a sample of CD4+ T cells from blood, cultured in vitro. This clonotype was sampled from a human donor who had recovered from COVID-19. The sequence in DNA is TGCGCCAGCAGTCAATTCGGGGGGACAGGGAACTATGGCTACACCTTC. The encoded protein is CASSQFGGTGNYGYTF.